The sequence of this T cell receptor beta chain was determined in a study of regulatory T cells in long-lasting Graves disease. Overall study findings and caveats: Rather than thyroid tissue, only peripheral blood underwent study.

With iRepertoire HTBI primers and Arm-PCR of CDR3 regions, TCR beta libraries were built. TCRdb re-called the multiplex PCR reads through MiXCR, storing one row per CDR3 protein. The repertoire holds 500,000 to 700,000 distinct CDR3 sequences, about 32% seen once, with roughly 46% in the top ten. Noted time point: persistent/refractory GD, antithyroid drugs over 5 years with positive TRAb. Extracted PBMC RNA gave rise to the TCR library. Graves' disease diagnoses used American Thyroid Association guidelines. To note about this clonotype: What it binds is not known.

The source material was peripheral blood mononuclear cells (PBMCs), sampled when the disease was refractory, from a patient treated with antithyroid drugs. The sequence derives from a female donor with Graves disease.

The CDR3 sequence is CASSRQGEGYTF. CDR3 coding DNA: TGTGCCAGCTCACGACAGGGAGAAGGCTACACCTTC. This chain connects TRBV18 to TRBJ1-2; 7 nucleotides agree with TRBD1. CDR3 size: 12 residues. V lost 4 bases, J lost 8 bases, and 4 bases stayed unmatched. CDR1 KGHSH and CDR2 LQKENI come from the germline V gene.